A selection of T cell receptor beta chains follows, all from one sample in a study of PD-1 blockade in classical Hodgkin lymphoma. This table comes from immunoSEQ multiplex PCR, and its TCRdb copy is limited to in-frame clones, with some not included. The table lists fewer than 50,000 clones, around 87% of them singletons. Source: peripheral blood mononuclear cells (PBMCs), taken before the second cycle of nivolumab. The receptors stem from a human donor with classical Hodgkin lymphoma. Both conserved end residues are part of each CDR3. A D gene is named only where the DNA matches it firmly. Size tells how often a clone was seen (once, few, many) or the class of an expanded clone, and some rows leave it out.

V gene,D gene,clone size,J gene,CDR3 protein,CDR3 DNA
TRBV9,.,.,TRBJ1-3,CASSVVGSGNTIYF,TGTGCCAGCAGCGTAGTGGGTTCTGGAAACACCATATATTTT
TRBV7-3,TRBD1,.,TRBJ2-3,CASSPVQGGITDTQYF,TGTGCCAGCAGCCCCGTACAGGGGGGTATAACAGATACGCAGTATTTT
TRBV4-1,.,once,TRBJ2-3,CASSQDPGSTDTQYF,TGCGCCAGCAGCCAAGATCCAGGGAGCACAGATACGCAGTATTTT
TRBV19,.,.,TRBJ1-3,CASTLISGNTIYF,TGTGCCAGTACCCTGATCTCTGGAAACACCATATATTTT
TRBV19,TRBD1,.,TRBJ1-5,CASSPKRTGVLPQHF,TGTGCCAGTAGTCCCAAAAGGACAGGGGTGCTGCCCCAGCATTTT
TRBV6-1,TRBD2,.,TRBJ2-7,CASSGGGLSYEQYF,TGTGCCAGCAGTGGGGGAGGGTTGTCCTACGAGCAGTACTTC
TRBV28,.,few,TRBJ2-7,CASSLGSSSPQYF,TGTGCCAGCAGTTTGGGAAGCTCCTCGCCGCAGTACTTC
TRBV27,.,.,TRBJ1-2,CASSLSTAYGYTF,TGTGCCAGCAGTTTATCGACAGCTTATGGCTACACCTTC
TRBV14,.,few,TRBJ1-1,CASSQDHGGTEAFF,TGTGCCAGCAGCCAAGATCACGGGGGCACTGAAGCTTTCTTT
TRBV4-3,.,.,TRBJ1-6,CASSQEWRSHNSPLHF,TGCGCCAGCAGCCAAGAGTGGCGGAGCCATAATTCACCCCTCCACTTT
TRBV11-2,TRBD2,.,TRBJ2-1,CASSLGLAGEDEQFF,TGTGCCAGCAGCTTAGGGCTAGCGGGGGAAGATGAGCAGTTCTTC
TRBV19,TRBD1,.,TRBJ1-6,CASRTGTGVNSPLHF,TGTGCCAGTAGAACCGGGACAGGGGTTAATTCACCCCTCCACTTT
TRBV7-2,.,once,TRBJ2-1,CASSLAFPGLGYNEQFF,TGTGCCAGCAGCTTAGCGTTTCCGGGACTGGGCTACAATGAGCAGTTCTTC
TRBV9,.,.,TRBJ2-7,CASSDRSGNEQYF,TGTGCCAGCAGCGACCGGTCCGGAAACGAGCAGTACTTC